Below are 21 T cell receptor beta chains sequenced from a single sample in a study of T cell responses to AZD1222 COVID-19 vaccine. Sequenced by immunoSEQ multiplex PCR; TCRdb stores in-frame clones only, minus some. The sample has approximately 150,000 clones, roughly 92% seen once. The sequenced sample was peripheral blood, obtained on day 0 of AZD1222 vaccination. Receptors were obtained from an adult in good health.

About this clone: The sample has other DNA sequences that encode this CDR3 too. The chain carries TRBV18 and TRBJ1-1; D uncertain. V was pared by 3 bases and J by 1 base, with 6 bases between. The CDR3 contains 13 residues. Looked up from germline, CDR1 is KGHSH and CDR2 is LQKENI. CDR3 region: CASSPQANTEAFF. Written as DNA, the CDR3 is TGTGCCAGCTCACCCCAAGCGAACACTGAAGCTTTCTTT.

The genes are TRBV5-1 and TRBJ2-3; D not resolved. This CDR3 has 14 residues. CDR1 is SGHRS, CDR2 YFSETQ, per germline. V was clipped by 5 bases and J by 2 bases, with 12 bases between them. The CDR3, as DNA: TGCGCCAGCAGTCAAACTACCCACACAGATACGCAGTATTTT. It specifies CASSQTTHTDTQYF.

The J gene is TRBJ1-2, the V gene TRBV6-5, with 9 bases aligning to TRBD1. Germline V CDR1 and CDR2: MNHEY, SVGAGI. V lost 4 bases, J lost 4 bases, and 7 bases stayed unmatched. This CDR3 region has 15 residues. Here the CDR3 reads CASSFTGGIGYGYTF. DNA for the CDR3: TGTGCCAGCAGTTTCACAGGGGGCATCGGCTATGGCTACACCTTC.

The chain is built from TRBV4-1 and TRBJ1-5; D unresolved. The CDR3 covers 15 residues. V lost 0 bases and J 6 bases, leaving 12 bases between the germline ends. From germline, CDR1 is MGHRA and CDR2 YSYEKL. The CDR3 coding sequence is TGCGCCAGCAGCCAAGAGGGCCAGGCTAGTCAGCCCCAGCATTTT. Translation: CASSQEGQASQPQHF.

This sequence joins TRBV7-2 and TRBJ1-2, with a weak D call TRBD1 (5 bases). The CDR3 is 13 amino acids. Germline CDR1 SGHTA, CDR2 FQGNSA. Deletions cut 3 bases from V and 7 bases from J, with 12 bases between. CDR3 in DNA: TGTGCCAGCAGCTTGAGTCAGGGAGGTGGCTACACCTTC. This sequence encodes CASSLSQGGGYTF. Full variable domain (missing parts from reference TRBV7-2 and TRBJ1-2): GAGVSQSPSNKVTEKGKDVELRCDPISGHTALYWYRQSLGQGLEFLIYFQGNSAPDKSGLPSDRFSAERTGGSVSTLTIQRTQQEDSAVYLCASSLSQGGGYTFGSGTRLTVV.

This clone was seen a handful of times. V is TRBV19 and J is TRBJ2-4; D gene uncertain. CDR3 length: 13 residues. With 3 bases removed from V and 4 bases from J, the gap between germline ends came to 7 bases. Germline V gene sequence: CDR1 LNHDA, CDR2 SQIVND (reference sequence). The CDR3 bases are TGTGCCAGTAGTATTAACCTGAAAAACATTCAGTACTTC. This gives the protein CASSINLKNIQYF.

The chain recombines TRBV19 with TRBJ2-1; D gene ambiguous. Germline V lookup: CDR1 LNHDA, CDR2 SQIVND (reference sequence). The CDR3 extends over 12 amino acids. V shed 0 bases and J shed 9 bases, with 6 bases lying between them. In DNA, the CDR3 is TGTGCCAGTAGTATAGATGCGGTTGAGCAGTTCTTC. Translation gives CASSIDAVEQFF.

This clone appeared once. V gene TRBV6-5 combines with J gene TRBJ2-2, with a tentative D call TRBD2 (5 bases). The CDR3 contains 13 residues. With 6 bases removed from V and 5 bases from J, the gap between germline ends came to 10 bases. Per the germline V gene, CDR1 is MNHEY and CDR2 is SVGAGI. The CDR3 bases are TGTGCCAGCAGACTAGGTGGGACCGGGGAGCTGTTTTTT. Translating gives CASRLGGTGELFF.

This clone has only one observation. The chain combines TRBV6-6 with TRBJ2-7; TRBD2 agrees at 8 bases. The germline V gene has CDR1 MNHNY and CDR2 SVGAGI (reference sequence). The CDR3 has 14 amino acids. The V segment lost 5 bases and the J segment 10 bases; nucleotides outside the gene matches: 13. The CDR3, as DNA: TGTGCCAGCAGTGCGACTAGCGAACTGCTCGAACAGTACTTC. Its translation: CASSATSELLEQYF.

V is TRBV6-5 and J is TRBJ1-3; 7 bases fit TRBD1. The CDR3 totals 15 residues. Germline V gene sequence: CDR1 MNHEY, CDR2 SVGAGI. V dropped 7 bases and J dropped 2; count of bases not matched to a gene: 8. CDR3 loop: CASKADRFTGNTIYF. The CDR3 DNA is TGTGCCAGCAAAGCGGACAGGTTTACTGGAAACACCATATATTTT.

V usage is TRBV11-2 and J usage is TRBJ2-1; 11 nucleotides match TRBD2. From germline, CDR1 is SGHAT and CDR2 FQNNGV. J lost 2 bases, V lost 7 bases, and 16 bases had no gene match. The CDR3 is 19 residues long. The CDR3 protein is CASTDIGSIAGGAYNEQFF. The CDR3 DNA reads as TGTGCCAGCACCGACATAGGGAGTATAGCGGGAGGGGCCTACAATGAGCAGTTCTTC.

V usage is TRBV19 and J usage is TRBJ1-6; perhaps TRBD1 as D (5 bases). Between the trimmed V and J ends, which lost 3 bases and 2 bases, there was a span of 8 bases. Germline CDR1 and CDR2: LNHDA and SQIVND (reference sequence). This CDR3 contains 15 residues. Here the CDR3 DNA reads TGTGCCAGTAGTATTAGGGGTGCCTATAATTCACCCCTCCACTTT. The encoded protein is CASSIRGAYNSPLHF.

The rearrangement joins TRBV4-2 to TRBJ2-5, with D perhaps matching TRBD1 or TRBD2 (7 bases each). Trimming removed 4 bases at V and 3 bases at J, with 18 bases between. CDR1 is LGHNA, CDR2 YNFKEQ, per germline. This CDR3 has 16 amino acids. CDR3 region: CASSPRGWEGKETQYF. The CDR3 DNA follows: TGTGCCAGCAGCCCCAGGGGGTGGGAGGGAAAAGAGACCCAGTACTTC.

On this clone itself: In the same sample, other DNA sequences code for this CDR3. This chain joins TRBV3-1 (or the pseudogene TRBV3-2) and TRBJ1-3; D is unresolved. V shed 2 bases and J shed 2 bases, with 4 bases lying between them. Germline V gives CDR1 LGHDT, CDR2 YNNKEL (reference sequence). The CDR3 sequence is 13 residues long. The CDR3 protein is CASSQRAGNTIYF. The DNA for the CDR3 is TGTGCCAGCAGCCAAAGGGCTGGAAACACCATATATTTT.

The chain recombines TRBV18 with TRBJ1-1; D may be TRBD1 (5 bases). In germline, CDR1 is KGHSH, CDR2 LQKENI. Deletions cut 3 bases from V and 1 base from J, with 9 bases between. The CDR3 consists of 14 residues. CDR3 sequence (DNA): TGTGCCAGCTCACCTAGCAGGGCGAACACTGAAGCTTTCTTT. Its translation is CASSPSRANTEAFF.

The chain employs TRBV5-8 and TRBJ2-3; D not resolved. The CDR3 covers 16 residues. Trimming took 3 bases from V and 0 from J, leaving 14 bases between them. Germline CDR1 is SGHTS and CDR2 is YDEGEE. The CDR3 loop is CASSSLGGLSTDTQYF. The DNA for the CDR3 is TGTGCCAGCAGCTCCCTGGGTGGGCTGAGCACAGATACGCAGTATTTT.

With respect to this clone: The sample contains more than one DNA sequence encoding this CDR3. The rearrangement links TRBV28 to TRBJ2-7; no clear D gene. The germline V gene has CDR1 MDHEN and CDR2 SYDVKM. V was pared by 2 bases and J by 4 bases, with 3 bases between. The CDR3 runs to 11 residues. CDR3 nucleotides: TGTGCCAGCAGTTTACGGTACGAGCAGTACTTC. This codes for CASSLRYEQYF.

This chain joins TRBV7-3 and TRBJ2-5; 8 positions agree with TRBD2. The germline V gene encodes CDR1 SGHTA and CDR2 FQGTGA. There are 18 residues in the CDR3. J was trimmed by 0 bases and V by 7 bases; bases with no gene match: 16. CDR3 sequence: CASNPRGGPTLYQETQYF. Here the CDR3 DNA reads TGTGCCAGCAACCCCCGGGGGGGTCCAACCCTGTACCAAGAGACCCAGTACTTC.

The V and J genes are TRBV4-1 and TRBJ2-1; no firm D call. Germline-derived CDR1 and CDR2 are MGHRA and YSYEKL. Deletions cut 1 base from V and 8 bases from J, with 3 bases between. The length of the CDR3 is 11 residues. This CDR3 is CASSQGDEQFF. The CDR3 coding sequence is TGCGCCAGCAGCCAAGGAGATGAGCAGTTCTTC.

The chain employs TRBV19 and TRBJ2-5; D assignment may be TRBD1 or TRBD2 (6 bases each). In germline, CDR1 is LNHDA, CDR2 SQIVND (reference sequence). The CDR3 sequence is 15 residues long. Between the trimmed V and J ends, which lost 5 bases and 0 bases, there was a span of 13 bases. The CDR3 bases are TGTGCCAGTAGTGTAGGGGGGAATCACCAAGAGACCCAGTACTTC. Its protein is CASSVGGNHQETQYF.

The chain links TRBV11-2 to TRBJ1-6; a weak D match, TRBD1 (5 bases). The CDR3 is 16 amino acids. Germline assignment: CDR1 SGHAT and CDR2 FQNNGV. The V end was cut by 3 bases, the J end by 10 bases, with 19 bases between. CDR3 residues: CASSLFIRAVDSPLHF. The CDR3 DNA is TGTGCCAGCAGCTTGTTCATCAGGGCGGTAGACTCACCCCTCCACTTT.